This passage covers 14 T cell receptor beta chains from one sample sequenced in a study of T cell responses to AZD1222 COVID-19 vaccine. The data were produced by immunoSEQ multiplex PCR, yet TCRdb's version contains in-frame clones alone and is incomplete. Among about 160,000 clones listed, 90% to 95% were seen once. The sample consisted of peripheral blood, taken on day 0 of AZD1222 vaccination. All receptors derive from an adult in good health.

The chain links TRBV19 to TRBJ2-2, with D unresolved. Trimming removed 3 bases at V and 7 bases at J, with 12 bases between. CDR1 is LNHDA and CDR2 is SQIVND in the germline V gene (reference sequence). The CDR3 covers 14 residues. DNA for the CDR3: TGTGCCAGTAGTATTGGTGGAACGGGCGGGGAGCTGTTTTTT. The encoded protein is CASSIGGTGGELFF. Combining the CDR3 with reference TRBV19 and TRBJ2-2 gives the whole variable domain DGGITQSPKYLFRKEGQNVTLSCEQNLNHDAMYWYRQDPGQGLRLIYYSQIVNDFQKGDIAEGYSVSREKKESFPLTVTSAQKNPTAFYLCASSIGGTGGELFFGEGSRLTVL.

V gene TRBV2 combines with J gene TRBJ1-1; perhaps TRBD1 as D (5 bases). The CDR3 is 15 amino acids. CDR1 and CDR2 (germline): SNHLY, FYNNEI. Trimming removed 2 bases from V and 0 bases from J, with 10 bases in between. CDR3: CASSERGRVNTEAFF. CDR3 nucleotides: TGTGCCAGCAGTGAACGGGGCAGAGTGAACACTGAAGCTTTCTTT.

CDR3 loop: CASERQGSTEAFF. CDR3 nucleotides: TGTGCCTCAGAGAGGCAGGGCTCCACTGAAGCTTTCTTT. The J gene is TRBJ1-1, the V gene TRBV2, with D possibly matching TRBD1 (5 bases). Trimming stripped 11 bases from V and 4 bases from J, with 17 bases between. This CDR3 contains 13 residues. CDR1 is SNHLY, CDR2 FYNNEI, per germline.

The chain recombines TRBV2 with TRBJ2-7; possibly TRBD1 or TRBD2 for D (6 bases each). The V end lost 6 bases, the J end lost 4 bases, and 10 bases lay between the germline ends. The germline V gene has CDR1 SNHLY and CDR2 FYNNEI. The CDR3 extends over 12 amino acids. The CDR3 sequence is CASSQGGYEQYF. In DNA form, the CDR3 reads TGTGCCAGCAGCCAAGGGGGGTACGAGCAGTACTTC.

The chain couples TRBV28 to TRBJ1-4; D is uncertain. The V gene's germline CDR1 is MDHEN and CDR2 SYDVKM. V lost 4 bases to trimming and J lost 0 bases, with 15 bases between them. This CDR3 comprises 17 residues. The CDR3, as DNA: TGTGCCAGCAGTTCCCGGACTAATCAGGCAACTAATGAAAAACTGTTTTTT. This encodes CASSSRTNQATNEKLFF.

The chain couples TRBV19 to TRBJ2-7; unclear D gene. This CDR3 spans 12 amino acids. V lost 7 bases to trimming and J lost 2 bases, with 9 bases between them. In germline, CDR1 is LNHDA, CDR2 SQIVND (reference sequence). In DNA, the CDR3 is TGTGCCAGTATGGACCCTACCTACGAGCAGTACTTC. It yields the protein CASMDPTYEQYF.

The chain employs TRBV6-4 and TRBJ2-1; D ambiguous. The CDR3 is 13 amino acids. V lost 2 bases to trimming and J lost 10 bases, with 12 bases between them. Germline assignment: CDR1 MRHNA and CDR2 SNTAGT. This chain's CDR3 is CASSDLPPGEQFF. The CDR3 bases are TGTGCCAGCAGTGACCTTCCCCCCGGGGAGCAGTTCTTC.

The rearrangement joins TRBV5-4 to TRBJ2-7; D is possibly TRBD2 (7 bases). The CDR3 is 15 amino acids. Germline loops: CDR1 SGHNT, CDR2 YYREEE (reference sequence). Trimming shortened V by 6 bases and J by 7 bases, and 23 bases separated the two germline ends. The CDR3 DNA follows: TGTGCCAGCACCCTAAGGGGGAGGGCCGGGGGAGAGCAGTACTTC. The encoded protein is CASTLRGRAGGEQYF.

With respect to this clone: A read error may account for a junction end that differs from germline. The chain recombines TRBV2 with TRBJ1-4; 10 bases fit TRBD1. Germline V gives CDR1 SNHLY, CDR2 FYNNEI. The CDR3 spans 15 residues. In nucleotides, the CDR3 is TGTGCCGGCAGACAGGGGGCGTCAACTAATGAAAAACTGTTTTTT. Translated: CAGRQGASTNEKLFF.

CDR3 protein: CASSLYGDYGYTF. As DNA, the CDR3 is TGTGCCAGCAGTTTGTACGGGGACTATGGCTACACCTTC. The chain is built from TRBV28 and TRBJ1-2; no firm D call. Per germline, CDR1 MDHEN and CDR2 SYDVKM. Trimming took off 3 bases at V and 3 bases at J, with 8 bases between the two ends. The CDR3 has 13 amino acids.

The chain links TRBV7-2 to TRBJ2-2, with a tentative D call TRBD2 (6 bases). The length of the CDR3 is 15 residues. Germline values: CDR1 SGHTA, CDR2 FQGNSA. V lost 1 base, J lost 6 bases, and 12 bases lay in between. The CDR3 reads CASSLVRASAGELFF. In nucleotides, the CDR3 is TGTGCCAGCAGCTTAGTTAGGGCTAGCGCCGGGGAGCTGTTTTTT.

Only a few counts were recorded for this clone. The chain uses TRBV2 and TRBJ1-2; TRBD1 aligns across 8 bases. The CDR3 extends over 13 amino acids. Losses at the gene ends were 10 bases for V and 12 bases for J; bases not matched to a gene: 16. CDR1 and CDR2 from the germline V gene are SNHLY and FYNNEI. The chain's CDR3 is CATSGGLRAGDTF. DNA of the CDR3: TGTGCCACTTCAGGGGGCCTCCGGGCCGGGGACACCTTC.

The chain links TRBV27 to TRBJ2-1, with 10 positions matching TRBD2. Per germline, CDR1 MNHEY and CDR2 SMNVEV (reference sequence). V lost 6 bases, J lost 7 bases, and 9 bases stayed unmatched. The CDR3 consists of 15 residues. CDR3 coding DNA: TGTGCCAGCAGGGCCGGGACTAGCGAAATAAATGAGCAGTTCTTC. It specifies CASRAGTSEINEQFF.

This clone was seen a few times. CDR3 amino acids: CAIRGTSDAYEQYF. The CDR3 bases are TGTGCCATCAGGGGGACTAGCGATGCCTACGAGCAGTACTTC. The chain combines TRBV10-3 with TRBJ2-7, with TRBD2 matching 10 bases. This CDR3 comprises 14 residues. Germline CDR1 and CDR2: ENHRY and SYGVKD. J lost 2 bases, V lost 6 bases, and 4 bases had no gene match.